The rows below give T cell receptor beta chains drawn from one sample of a study of breast tumors, draining lymph nodes, adjacent tissues. TCRdb re-called the multiplex PCR reads with MiXCR, one entry per CDR3 protein. The table records 80,000 to 130,000 distinct CDR3 sequences, around 20% of them present only once. Sequences were obtained from axillary lymph node tissue. Every receptor here comes from a female donor with breast cancer. Some clones in this sample may be carry-over from other donors' samples. Both conserved end residues are part of each CDR3. The D gene is left open where the match is weak. Rows may omit the clone size; those that give it use once, few, many or a size class.

D: NA
V: TRBV6-1
size: once
J: TRBJ2-7
DNA: TGCGCCAGCATTCTGGCACAGCCACCCTACGAGCAGTACTTC
CDR3: CASILAQPPYEQYF

D: NA
V: TRBV7-8
size: NA
J: TRBJ2-1
DNA: TGTGCCAGCAGCTTTCAGGTCTCCTACAATGAGCAGTTCTTC
CDR3: CASSFQVSYNEQFF

D: NA
V: TRBV27
size: NA
J: TRBJ1-5
DNA: TGTGCCAGCAGTTTACGAAGGGATCAGCCCCAGCATTTT
CDR3: CASSLRRDQPQHF

D: TRBD1
V: TRBV5-4
size: many
J: TRBJ2-1
DNA: TGTGCCAGCAGCTGGGGACAGGGGTTATACAATGAGCAGTTCTTC
CDR3: CASSWGQGLYNEQFF

D: NA
V: TRBV18
size: NA
J: TRBJ2-5
DNA: TGTGCCAGCTCACCGACCGGAGAAGAGGCCCAGTACTTC
CDR3: CASSPTGEEAQYF

D: TRBD1
V: TRBV2
size: many
J: TRBJ1-3
DNA: TGTGCCAGCAGTACAGGGGATGGAAACACCATATATTTT
CDR3: CASSTGDGNTIYF

D: TRBD1
V: TRBV2
size: many
J: TRBJ1-6
DNA: TGTGCCAGCACGGGGACAGGAGATAATTCACCCCTCCACTTT
CDR3: CASTGTGDNSPLHF

D: TRBD2
V: TRBV13
size: NA
J: TRBJ2-4
DNA: TGTGCCAGCAGCTCCGGGACTAGCAAAAACATTCAGTACTTC
CDR3: CASSSGTSKNIQYF

D: TRBD2
V: TRBV20-1
size: many
J: TRBJ2-1
DNA: TGCAGTGCTAGAGCGACTAGCGGGAGTATCCATGGGCAGTTCTTC
CDR3: CSARATSGSIHGQFF

D: TRBD1
V: TRBV20-1
size: many
J: TRBJ2-7
DNA: TGCAGTGCTAGATGGGACAGTTCCTACGAGCAGTACTTC
CDR3: CSARWDSSYEQYF

D: TRBD1
V: TRBV5-1
size: many
J: TRBJ2-1
DNA: TGCGCCAGCACAGGGACAGGTACGTTCGATGAGCAGTTCTTC
CDR3: CASTGTGTFDEQFF

D: NA
V: TRBV6-5
size: many
J: TRBJ1-6
DNA: TGTGCCAGCATCCGACATTACAGGGACCTACTTACCTATAATTCACCCCTCCACTTT
CDR3: CASIRHYRDLLTYNSPLHF

D: TRBD2
V: TRBV5-1
size: many
J: TRBJ2-3
DNA: TGCGCCAGCAGCCGGAGGGGGGATAGCGGGAGGACAGATACGCAGTATTTT
CDR3: CASSRRGDSGRTDTQYF

D: NA
V: TRBV6-6
size: many
J: TRBJ2-7
DNA: TGTGCCAGCACACCCCAAATGATAGGCGAGCAGTACTTC
CDR3: CASTPQMIGEQYF

D: TRBD2
V: TRBV9
size: many
J: TRBJ2-1
DNA: TGTGCCAGCAGCGCAGTAGCGGGTGAAGACAATGAGCAGTTCTTC
CDR3: CASSAVAGEDNEQFF

D: TRBD1
V: TRBV6-5
size: many
J: TRBJ1-5
DNA: TGTGCCAGCAGAATGGACAGGGATACGAATCAGCCCCAGCATTTT
CDR3: CASRMDRDTNQPQHF

D: NA
V: TRBV15
size: NA
J: TRBJ1-5
DNA: TGTGCCACCAGCAGAGGTCTGGGACTGAGCAATCAGCCCCAGCATTTT
CDR3: CATSRGLGLSNQPQHF

D: TRBD1
V: TRBV4-1
size: many
J: TRBJ2-7
DNA: TGCGCCAGCAGCCAACCCATCGGGAACAGGGGCCACGAGCAGTACTTC
CDR3: CASSQPIGNRGHEQYF

D: NA
V: TRBV20-1
size: many
J: TRBJ2-2
DNA: TGCAGTGCTAGTGGGGGGCTTTACACCGGGGAGCTGTTTTTT
CDR3: CSASGGLYTGELFF

D: NA
V: TRBV19
size: few
J: TRBJ1-3
DNA: TGTGCCAGTAGTATCTCGGACAGCTCTGGAAACACCATATATTTT
CDR3: CASSISDSSGNTIYF

D: TRBD1
V: TRBV18
size: few
J: TRBJ1-5
DNA: TGTGCCAGCTCACCTGGGACAGGGCGCAATCAGCCCCAGCATTTT
CDR3: CASSPGTGRNQPQHF

D: NA
V: TRBV11-2
size: many
J: TRBJ1-3
DNA: TGTGCCAGCAGCTTAGACTGGACAGATGGAAACACCATATATTTT
CDR3: CASSLDWTDGNTIYF

D: TRBD1
V: TRBV2
size: NA
J: TRBJ1-1
DNA: TGTGCCAGCAGGGACAGGGAGGGTTACACTGAAGCTTTCTTT
CDR3: CASRDREGYTEAFF

D: NA
V: TRBV5-1
size: many
J: TRBJ2-7
DNA: TGCGCCAGCAGCTTGTCAGGGAGCTCCTACGAGCAGTACTTC
CDR3: CASSLSGSSYEQYF

D: NA
V: TRBV2
size: many
J: TRBJ2-7
DNA: TGTGCCAGCAGTGAACGCTCCTACGAGCAGTACTTC
CDR3: CASSERSYEQYF

D: NA
V: TRBV5-4
size: NA
J: TRBJ2-3
DNA: TGTGCCAGCAGCCCCCCTGGATCAGATACGCAGTATTTT
CDR3: CASSPPGSDTQYF

D: NA
V: TRBV9
size: many
J: TRBJ2-1
DNA: TGTGCCAGCAGCGGGGGCCAGGGAGCATGGAATGAGCAGTTCTTC
CDR3: CASSGGQGAWNEQFF

D: NA
V: TRBV5-1
size: many
J: TRBJ2-3
DNA: TGCGCCAGCAGCCCCTACTCCAGCGGGAGCACAGATACGCAGTATTTT
CDR3: CASSPYSSGSTDTQYF

D: NA
V: TRBV2
size: many
J: TRBJ2-3
DNA: TGTGCCAGCAGTCAGGGGAGGGGTACGCAGTATTTT
CDR3: CASSQGRGTQYF

D: NA
V: TRBV20-1
size: many
J: TRBJ1-4
DNA: TGCAGTGCTAGGAATGTGACCCCTTTTGAGGAAAAACTGTTTTTT
CDR3: CSARNVTPFEEKLFF

D: NA
V: TRBV19
size: many
J: TRBJ1-5
DNA: TGTGCCAGTAGTATAGGGGCAGGGGCTCAGCCCCAGCATTTT
CDR3: CASSIGAGAQPQHF

D: NA
V: TRBV30
size: NA
J: TRBJ1-5
DNA: TGTGCCTGGAGTGAGGGGGGGACTCAGCCCCAGCATTTT
CDR3: CAWSEGGTQPQHF

D: NA
V: TRBV18
size: few
J: TRBJ2-2
DNA: TGTGCCAGCTCACAGACAGCGAACACCGGGGAGCTGTTTTTT
CDR3: CASSQTANTGELFF

D: NA
V: TRBV5-6
size: few
J: TRBJ2-2
DNA: TGTGCCAGCAGCCTCGACAGAGACACCGGGGAGCTGTTTTTT
CDR3: CASSLDRDTGELFF

D: TRBD1
V: TRBV5-6
size: medium-sized
J: TRBJ1-2
DNA: TGTGCCAGCAGCCCGGACCTCAGGGGGAACTATGGCTACACCTTC
CDR3: CASSPDLRGNYGYTF

D: TRBD2
V: TRBV2
size: many
J: TRBJ2-1
DNA: TGTGCCAGCAATAGCGGGAGCTCCTACAATGAGCAGTTCTTC
CDR3: CASNSGSSYNEQFF

D: NA
V: TRBV5-5
size: NA
J: TRBJ1-2
DNA: TGTGCCAGCAGCTTGAACAACTCCCCTAACTATGGCTACACCTTC
CDR3: CASSLNNSPNYGYTF

D: NA
V: TRBV10-3
size: many
J: TRBJ1-5
DNA: TGTGCCATCAGTGATAACGGTAGCAATCAGCCCCAGCATTTT
CDR3: CAISDNGSNQPQHF

D: NA
V: TRBV12-3/TRBV12-4
size: NA
J: TRBJ2-2
DNA: TGTGCCAGCGGCTGGAGACCCACCGGGGAGCTGTTTTTT
CDR3: CASGWRPTGELFF

D: TRBD2
V: TRBV5-4
size: many
J: TRBJ2-1
DNA: TGTGCCAGCAGCGCGACTAGCGGGGACTACAATGAGCAGTTCTTC
CDR3: CASSATSGDYNEQFF

D: TRBD1
V: TRBV28
size: many
J: TRBJ1-3
DNA: TGTGCCAGCACCAGGACAGGGACCGGAAACACCATATATTTT
CDR3: CASTRTGTGNTIYF

D: NA
V: TRBV19
size: many
J: TRBJ1-2
DNA: TGTGCCAGTAGGCGGGACAATTATGGCTACACCTTC
CDR3: CASRRDNYGYTF